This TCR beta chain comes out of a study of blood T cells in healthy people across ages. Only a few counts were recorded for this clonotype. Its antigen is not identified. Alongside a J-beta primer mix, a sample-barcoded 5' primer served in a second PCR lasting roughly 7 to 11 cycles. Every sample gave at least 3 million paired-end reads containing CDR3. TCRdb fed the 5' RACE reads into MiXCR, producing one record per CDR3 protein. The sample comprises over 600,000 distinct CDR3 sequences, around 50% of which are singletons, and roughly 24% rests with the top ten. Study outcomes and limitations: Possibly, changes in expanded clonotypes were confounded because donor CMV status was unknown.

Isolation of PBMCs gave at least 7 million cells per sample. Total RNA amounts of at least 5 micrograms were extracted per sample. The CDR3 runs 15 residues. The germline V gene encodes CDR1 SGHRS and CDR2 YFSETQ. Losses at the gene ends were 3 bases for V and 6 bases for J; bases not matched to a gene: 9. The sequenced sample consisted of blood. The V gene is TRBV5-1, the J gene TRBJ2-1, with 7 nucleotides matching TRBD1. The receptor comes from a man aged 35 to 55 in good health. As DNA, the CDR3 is TGCGCCAGCAGCTACCGGACAGGTGGGGCCAATGAGCAGTTCTTC. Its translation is CASSYRTGGANEQFF.